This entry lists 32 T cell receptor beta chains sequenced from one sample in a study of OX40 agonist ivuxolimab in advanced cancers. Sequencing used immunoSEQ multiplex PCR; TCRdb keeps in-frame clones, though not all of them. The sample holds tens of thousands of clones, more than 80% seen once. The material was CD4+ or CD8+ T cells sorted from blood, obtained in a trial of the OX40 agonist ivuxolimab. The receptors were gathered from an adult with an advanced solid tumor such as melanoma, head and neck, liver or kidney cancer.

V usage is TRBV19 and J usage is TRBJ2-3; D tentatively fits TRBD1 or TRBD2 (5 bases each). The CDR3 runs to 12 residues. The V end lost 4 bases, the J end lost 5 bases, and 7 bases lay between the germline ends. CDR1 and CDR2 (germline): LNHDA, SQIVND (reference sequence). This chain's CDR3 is CASSRGVDTQYF. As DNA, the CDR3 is TGTGCCAGTAGTAGAGGGGTAGATACGCAGTATTTT.

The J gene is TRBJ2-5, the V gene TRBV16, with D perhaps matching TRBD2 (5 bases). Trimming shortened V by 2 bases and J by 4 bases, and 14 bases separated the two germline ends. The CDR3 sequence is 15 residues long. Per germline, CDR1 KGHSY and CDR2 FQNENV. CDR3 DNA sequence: TGTGCCAGCAGCCAACCCAGCCCGGGGAGAGAGACCCAGTACTTC. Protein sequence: CASSQPSPGRETQYF.

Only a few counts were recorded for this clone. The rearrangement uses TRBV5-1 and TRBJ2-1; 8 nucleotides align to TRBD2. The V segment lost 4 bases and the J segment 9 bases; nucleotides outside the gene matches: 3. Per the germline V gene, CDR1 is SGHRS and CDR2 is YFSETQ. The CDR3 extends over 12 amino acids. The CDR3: CASSDGLAEQFF. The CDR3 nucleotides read TGCGCCAGCAGCGACGGACTAGCTGAGCAGTTCTTC.

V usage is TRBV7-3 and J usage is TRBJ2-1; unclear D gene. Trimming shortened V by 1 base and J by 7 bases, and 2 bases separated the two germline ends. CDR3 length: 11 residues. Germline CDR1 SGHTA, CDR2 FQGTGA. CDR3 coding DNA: TGTGCCAGCAGCTTAATGAATGAGCAGTTCTTC. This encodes CASSLMNEQFF. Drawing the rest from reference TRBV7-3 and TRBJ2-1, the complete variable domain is GAGVSQTPSNKVTEKGKYVELRCDPISGHTALYWYRQSLGQGPEFLIYFQGTGAADDSGLPNDRFFAVRPEGSVSTLKIQRTERGDSAVYLCASSLMNEQFFGPGTRLTVL.

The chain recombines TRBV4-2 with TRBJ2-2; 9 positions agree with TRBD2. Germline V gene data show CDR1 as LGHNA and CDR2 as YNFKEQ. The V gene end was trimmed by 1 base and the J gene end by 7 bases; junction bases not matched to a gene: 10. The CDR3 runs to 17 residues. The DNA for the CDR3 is TGTGCCAGCAGCCAAGGGAGCGGGGGGCTCACAGACGGGGAGCTGTTTTTT. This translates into CASSQGSGGLTDGELFF.

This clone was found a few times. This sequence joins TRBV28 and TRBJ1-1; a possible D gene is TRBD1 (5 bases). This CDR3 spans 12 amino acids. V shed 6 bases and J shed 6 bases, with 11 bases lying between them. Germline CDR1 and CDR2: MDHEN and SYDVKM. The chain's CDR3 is CASRGGVSEAFF. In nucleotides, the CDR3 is TGTGCCAGCAGGGGAGGGGTGTCTGAAGCTTTCTTT.

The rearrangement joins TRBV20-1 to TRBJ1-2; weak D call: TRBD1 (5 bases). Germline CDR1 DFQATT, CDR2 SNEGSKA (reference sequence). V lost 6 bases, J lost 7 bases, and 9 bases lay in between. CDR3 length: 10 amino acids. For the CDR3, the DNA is TGCAGTGCCAGGGACTCTGGCTACACCTTC. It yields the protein CSARDSGYTF.

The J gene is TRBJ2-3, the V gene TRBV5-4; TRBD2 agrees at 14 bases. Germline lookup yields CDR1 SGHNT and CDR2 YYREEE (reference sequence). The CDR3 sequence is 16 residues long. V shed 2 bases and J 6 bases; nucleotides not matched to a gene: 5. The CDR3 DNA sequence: TGTGCCAGCAGCTTCGGACTAGCGGGGGGCTATGATACGCAGTATTTT. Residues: CASSFGLAGGYDTQYF.

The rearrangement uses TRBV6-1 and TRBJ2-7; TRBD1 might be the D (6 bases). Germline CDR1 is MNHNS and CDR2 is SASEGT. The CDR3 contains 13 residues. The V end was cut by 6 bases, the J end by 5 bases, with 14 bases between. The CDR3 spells CASSRTGIHEQYF. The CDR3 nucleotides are TGTGCCAGCAGCCGCACAGGGATTCACGAGCAGTACTTC.

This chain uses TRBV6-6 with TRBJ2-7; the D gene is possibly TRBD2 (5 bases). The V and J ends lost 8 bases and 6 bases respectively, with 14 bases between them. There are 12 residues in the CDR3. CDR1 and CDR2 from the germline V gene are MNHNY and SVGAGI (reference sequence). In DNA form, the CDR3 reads TGTGCCAGCTCCCGGGATCGGGGCGAGCAGTACTTC. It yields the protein CASSRDRGEQYF.

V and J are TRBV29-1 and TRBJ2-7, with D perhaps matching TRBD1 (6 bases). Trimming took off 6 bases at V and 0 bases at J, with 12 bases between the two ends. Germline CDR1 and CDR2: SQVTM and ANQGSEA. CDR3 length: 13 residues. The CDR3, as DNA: TGCAGCGTAAACCCACAGGGCTCCTACGAGCAGTACTTC. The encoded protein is CSVNPQGSYEQYF.

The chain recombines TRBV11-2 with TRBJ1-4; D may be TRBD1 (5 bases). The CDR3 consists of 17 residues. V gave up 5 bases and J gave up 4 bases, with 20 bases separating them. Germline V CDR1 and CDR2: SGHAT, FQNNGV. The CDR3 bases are TGTGCCAGCAGCCCCACCGGGACCGGGTGGGGTAATGAAAAACTGTTTTTT. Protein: CASSPTGTGWGNEKLFF.

This CDR3 reads CASSLETGGYEKLFF. Here the CDR3 DNA reads TGTGCCAGCAGTTTAGAAACAGGGGGTTATGAAAAACTGTTTTTT. The chain combines TRBV28 with TRBJ1-4; 8 nucleotides line up with TRBD1. This CDR3 has 15 amino acids. V lost 2 bases to trimming and J lost 6 bases; unmatched junction nucleotides: 5. In germline, CDR1 is MDHEN, CDR2 SYDVKM.

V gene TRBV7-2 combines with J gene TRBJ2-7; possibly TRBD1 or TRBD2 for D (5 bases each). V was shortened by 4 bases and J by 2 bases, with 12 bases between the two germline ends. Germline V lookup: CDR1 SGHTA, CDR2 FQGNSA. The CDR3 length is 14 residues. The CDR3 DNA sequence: TGTGCCAGCAGCTCCCGGGACGGTCCCTACGAGCAGTACTTC. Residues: CASSSRDGPYEQYF.

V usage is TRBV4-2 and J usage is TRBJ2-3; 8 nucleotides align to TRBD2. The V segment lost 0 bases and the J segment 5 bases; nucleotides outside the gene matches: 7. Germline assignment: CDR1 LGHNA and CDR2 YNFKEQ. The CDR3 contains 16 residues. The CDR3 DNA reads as TGTGCCAGCAGCCAAGAGGGGCGGGGGGTGGTAGATACGCAGTATTTT. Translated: CASSQEGRGVVDTQYF.

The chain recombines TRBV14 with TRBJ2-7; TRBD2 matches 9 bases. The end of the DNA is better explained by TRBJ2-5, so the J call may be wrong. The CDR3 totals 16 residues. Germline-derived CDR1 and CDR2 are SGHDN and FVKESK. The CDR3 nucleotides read TGTGCCAGCAGCCCCGGGACTAGCCCGTACCAAGAGACCCAGTACTTC. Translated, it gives CASSPGTSPYQETQYF.

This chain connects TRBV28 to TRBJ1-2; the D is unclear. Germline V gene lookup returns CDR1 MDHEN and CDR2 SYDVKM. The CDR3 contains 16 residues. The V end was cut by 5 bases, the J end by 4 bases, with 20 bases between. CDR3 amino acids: CASSPPTVMEAYGYTF. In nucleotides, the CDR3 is TGTGCCAGCAGTCCCCCGACCGTGATGGAGGCCTATGGCTACACCTTC.

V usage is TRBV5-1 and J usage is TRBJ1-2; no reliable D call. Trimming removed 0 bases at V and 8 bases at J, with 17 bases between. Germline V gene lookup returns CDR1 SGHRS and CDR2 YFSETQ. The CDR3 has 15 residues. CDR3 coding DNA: TGCGCCAGCAGCTTGGCCTCCTTTCGGGAGGAGGGCTACACCTTC. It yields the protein CASSLASFREEGYTF.

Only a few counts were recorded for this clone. CDR3 sequence: CASSTTGQGFYEQYF. The CDR3 DNA sequence: TGTGCCAGTAGCACGACAGGGCAAGGGTTCTACGAGCAGTACTTC. V gene TRBV19 combines with J gene TRBJ2-7, with TRBD1 identical over 7 bases. Germline CDR1 reads LNHDA; CDR2 reads SQIVND (reference sequence). The CDR3 is 15 amino acids. Germline trimming cut 6 bases from V and 3 bases from J; bases unmatched to any gene: 11. The full variable domain, in which reference TRBV19 and TRBJ2-7 provide the parts outside the CDR3, is DGGITQSPKYLFRKEGQNVTLSCEQNLNHDAMYWYRQDPGQGLRLIYYSQIVNDFQKGDIAEGYSVSREKKESFPLTVTSAQKNPTAFYLCASSTTGQGFYEQYFGPGTRLTVT.

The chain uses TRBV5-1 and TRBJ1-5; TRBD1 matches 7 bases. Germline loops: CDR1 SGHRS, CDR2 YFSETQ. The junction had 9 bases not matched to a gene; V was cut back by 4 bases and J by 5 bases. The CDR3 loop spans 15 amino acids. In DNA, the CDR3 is TGCGCCAGCAGCATACGACAGGGTGTTGATCAGCCCCAGCATTTT. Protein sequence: CASSIRQGVDQPQHF.

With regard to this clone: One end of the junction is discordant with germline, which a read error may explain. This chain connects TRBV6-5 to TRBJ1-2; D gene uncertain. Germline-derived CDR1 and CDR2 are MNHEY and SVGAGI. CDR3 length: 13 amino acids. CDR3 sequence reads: CASSNLGNYGYTF. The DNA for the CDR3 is TGTGCGAGCAGTAACCTGGGTAACTATGGCTACACCTTC.

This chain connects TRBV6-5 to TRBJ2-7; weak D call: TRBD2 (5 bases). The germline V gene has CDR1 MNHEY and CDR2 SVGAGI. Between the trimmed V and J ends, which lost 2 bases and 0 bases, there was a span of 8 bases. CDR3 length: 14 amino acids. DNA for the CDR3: TGTGCCAGCAGTTACGAGAGGGACTCCTACGAGCAGTACTTC. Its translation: CASSYERDSYEQYF.

This CDR3 is CASGPDSGWHEQYF. The DNA for the CDR3 is TGTGCTAGTGGTCCGGACAGTGGGTGGCACGAGCAGTACTTC. This chain links TRBV12-5 with TRBJ2-7; possibly TRBD1 for D (6 bases). Germline CDR1 LGHNT, CDR2 FRNRAP. Between the trimmed V and J ends, which lost 5 bases and 5 bases, there was a span of 16 bases. The CDR3 has 14 residues.

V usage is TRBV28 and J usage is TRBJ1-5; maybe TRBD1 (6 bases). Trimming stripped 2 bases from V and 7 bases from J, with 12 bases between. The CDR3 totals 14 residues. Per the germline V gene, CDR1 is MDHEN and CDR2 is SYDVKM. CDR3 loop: CASSLNNREQPQHF. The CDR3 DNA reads TGTGCCAGCAGTTTAAACAACAGGGAACAGCCCCAGCATTTT.

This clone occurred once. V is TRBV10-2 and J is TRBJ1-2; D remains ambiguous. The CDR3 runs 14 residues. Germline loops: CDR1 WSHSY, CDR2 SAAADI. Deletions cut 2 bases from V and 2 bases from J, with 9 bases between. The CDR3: CASSEAVGNYGYTF. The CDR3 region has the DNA TGCGCCAGCAGTGAGGCGGTCGGCAACTATGGCTACACCTTC.

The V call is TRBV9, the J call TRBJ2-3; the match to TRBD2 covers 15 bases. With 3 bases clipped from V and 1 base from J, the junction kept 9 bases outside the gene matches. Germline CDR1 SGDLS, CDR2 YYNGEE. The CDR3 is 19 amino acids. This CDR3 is CASSGRTSGGAGRTDTQYF. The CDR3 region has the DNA TGTGCCAGCAGCGGCCGGACTAGCGGGGGGGCCGGTCGCACAGATACGCAGTATTTT.

This CDR3 reads CASSQPGTGMGNEQFF. The CDR3 DNA sequence: TGTGCCAGCTCACAGCCGGGGACAGGTATGGGGAATGAGCAGTTCTTC. V and J are TRBV18 and TRBJ2-1; TRBD1 matches at 8 bases. The CDR3 is 16 residues long. After removal of 4 bases from V and 7 bases from J, the junction contained 12 bases not matched to a gene. CDR1 and CDR2 (germline): KGHSH, LQKENI.

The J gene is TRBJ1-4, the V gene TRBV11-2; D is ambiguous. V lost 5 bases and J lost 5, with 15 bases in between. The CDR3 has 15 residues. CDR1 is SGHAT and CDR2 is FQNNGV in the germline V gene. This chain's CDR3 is CASSTTSARNEKLFF. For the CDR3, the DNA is TGTGCCAGCAGCACCACTTCAGCCAGAAATGAAAAACTGTTTTTT.

The CDR3 loop is CASSLGGGSTYEQYF. The CDR3 coding sequence is TGTGCCAGCAGCTTAGGCGGGGGCAGTACCTACGAGCAGTACTTC. The chain is built from TRBV11-2 and TRBJ2-7; possible D gene TRBD2, 7 bases. V was cut by 1 base and J by 2 bases, with 12 bases left in between. Germline assignment: CDR1 SGHAT and CDR2 FQNNGV. The CDR3 is 15 amino acids. The whole variable domain, filled in from reference TRBV11-2 and TRBJ2-7, reads EAGVAQSPRYKIIEKRQSVAFWCNPISGHATLYWYQQILGQGPKLLIQFQNNGVVDDSQLPKDRFSAERLKGVDSTLKIQPAKLEDSAVYLCASSLGGGSTYEQYFGPGTRLTVT.

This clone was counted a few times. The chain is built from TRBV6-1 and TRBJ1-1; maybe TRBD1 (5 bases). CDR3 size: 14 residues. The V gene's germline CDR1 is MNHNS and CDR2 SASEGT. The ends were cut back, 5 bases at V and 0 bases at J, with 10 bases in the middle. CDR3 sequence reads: CASSSGTVNTEAFF. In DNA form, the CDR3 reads TGTGCCAGCAGTTCCGGGACGGTGAACACTGAAGCTTTCTTT.

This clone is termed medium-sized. The CDR3 reads CASSNMGTGTEAFF. CDR3 nucleotides: TGTGCCAGCAGCAACATGGGAACGGGCACTGAAGCTTTCTTT. The V call is TRBV13, the J call TRBJ1-1; D call uncertain. The CDR3 has 14 amino acids. Per germline, CDR1 PRHDT and CDR2 FYEKMQ (reference sequence). V lost 5 bases to trimming and J lost 4 bases, with 14 bases between them.

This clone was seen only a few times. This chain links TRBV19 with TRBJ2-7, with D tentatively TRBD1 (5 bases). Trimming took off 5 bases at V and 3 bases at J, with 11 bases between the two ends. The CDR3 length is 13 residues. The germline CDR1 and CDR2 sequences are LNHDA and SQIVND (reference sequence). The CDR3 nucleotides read TGTGCCAGTAGTGGGGCCGGAATCTACGAGCAGTACTTC. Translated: CASSGAGIYEQYF.